This entry lists 6 T cell receptor beta chains sequenced from one sample in a study of T cell responses to AZD1222 COVID-19 vaccine. Some clones are missing from TCRdb's copy, which holds only in-frame ones; the method was immunoSEQ multiplex PCR. The table lists 150,000 or so clones, 75% to 90% of them singletons. The starting material was peripheral blood, obtained on day 0 of AZD1222 vaccination. Receptors were obtained from an adult in good health.

This clone was recorded a few times. The rearrangement joins TRBV19 to TRBJ1-1; 7 bases map to TRBD1. This CDR3 is built from 14 residues. Germline loops: CDR1 LNHDA, CDR2 SQIVND (reference sequence). J was trimmed by 2 bases and V by 6 bases; bases with no gene match: 6. As DNA, the CDR3 is TGTGCCAGTAGCCGAGGGACAGCCAACACTGAAGCTTTCTTT. Its translation: CASSRGTANTEAFF. Drawing the rest from reference TRBV19 and TRBJ1-1, the complete variable domain is DGGITQSPKYLFRKEGQNVTLSCEQNLNHDAMYWYRQDPGQGLRLIYYSQIVNDFQKGDIAEGYSVSREKKESFPLTVTSAQKNPTAFYLCASSRGTANTEAFFGQGTRLTVV.

V usage is TRBV7-8 and J usage is TRBJ1-1; 12 bases match TRBD1. The CDR3 is 18 amino acids. Germline V CDR1 and CDR2: SGHVS, FQNEAQ. Germline trimming cut 2 bases from V and 3 bases from J; bases unmatched to any gene: 10. This CDR3 is CASSLKIPGQGAHTEAFF. As DNA, the CDR3 is TGTGCCAGCAGCTTAAAAATCCCGGGACAGGGGGCCCACACTGAAGCTTTCTTT. Supplemented by reference TRBV7-8 and TRBJ1-1, the full variable domain reads GAGVSQSPRYKVAKRGQDVALRCDPISGHVSLFWYQQALGQGPEFLTYFQNEAQLDKSGLPSDRFFAERPEGSVSTLKIQRTQQEDSAVYLCASSLKIPGQGAHTEAFFGQGTRLTVV.

In nucleotides, the CDR3 is TGTGCCAGCATCCCCTCCGCGGGGGGGAAAGAGACCCAGTACTTC. Translation: CASIPSAGGKETQYF. The chain joins TRBV6-2 or TRBV6-3 to TRBJ2-5; 9 bases map to TRBD2. This CDR3 region has 15 residues. The germline gives CDR1 MNHEY, CDR2 SVGEGT. V was clipped by 7 bases and J by 3 bases; unmatched bases: 9.

The genes are TRBV2 and TRBJ2-4; TRBD2 is a possible D gene (6 bases). From germline, CDR1 is SNHLY and CDR2 FYNNEI. The CDR3 length is 13 residues. V was cut by 3 bases and J by 8 bases, with 11 bases left in between. The CDR3 DNA is TGTGCCAGCAGTGACGGGACTCCCTACATTCAGTACTTC. It codes for CASSDGTPYIQYF. Drawing the rest from reference TRBV2 and TRBJ2-4, the complete variable domain is EPEVTQTPSHQVTQMGQEVILRCVPISNHLYFYWYRQILGQKVEFLVSFYNNEISEKSEIFDDQFSVERPDGSNFTLKIRSTKLEDSAMYFCASSDGTPYIQYFGAGTRLSVL.

The rearrangement links TRBV2 to TRBJ2-7; D is undetermined. V was shortened by 2 bases and J by 5 bases, with 7 bases between the two germline ends. The CDR3 extends over 12 amino acids. Germline lookup yields CDR1 SNHLY and CDR2 FYNNEI. DNA of the CDR3: TGTGCCAGCAGTGAATGGTCAGACGAGCAGTACTTC. This translates into CASSEWSDEQYF.

The chain joins TRBV5-1 to TRBJ1-1, with 7 bases identical to TRBD1. Germline values: CDR1 SGHRS, CDR2 YFSETQ. Losses at the gene ends were 2 bases for V and 3 bases for J; bases not matched to a gene: 10. This CDR3 has 16 amino acids. The CDR3, as DNA: TGCGCCAGCAGCTTTGGAGGGGCCCAGGGGGACACTGAAGCTTTCTTT. This encodes CASSFGGAQGDTEAFF. Full variable domain (missing parts from reference TRBV5-1 and TRBJ1-1): KAGVTQTPRYLIKTRGQQVTLSCSPISGHRSVSWYQQTPGQGLQFLFEYFSETQRNKGNFPGRFSGRQFSNSRSEMNVSTLELGDSALYLCASSFGGAQGDTEAFFGQGTRLTVV.